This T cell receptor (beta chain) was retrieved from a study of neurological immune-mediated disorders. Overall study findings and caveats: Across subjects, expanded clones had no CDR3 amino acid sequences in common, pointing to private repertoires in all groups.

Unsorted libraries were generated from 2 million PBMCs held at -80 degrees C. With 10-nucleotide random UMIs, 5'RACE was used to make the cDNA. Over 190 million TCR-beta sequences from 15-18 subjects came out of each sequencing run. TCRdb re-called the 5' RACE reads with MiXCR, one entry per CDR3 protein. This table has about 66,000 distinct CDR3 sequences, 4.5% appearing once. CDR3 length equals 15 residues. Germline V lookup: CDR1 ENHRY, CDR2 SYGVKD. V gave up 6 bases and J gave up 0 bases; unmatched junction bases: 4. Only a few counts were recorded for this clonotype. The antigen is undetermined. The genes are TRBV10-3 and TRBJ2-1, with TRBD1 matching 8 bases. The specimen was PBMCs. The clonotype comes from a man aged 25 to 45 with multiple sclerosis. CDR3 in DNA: TGTGCCATCAGGACCGACAGGGGCTCCTACAATGAGCAGTTCTTC. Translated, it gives CAIRTDRGSYNEQFF.